This T cell receptor beta chain was identified during a study of blood T cell repertoires in COVID-19. Study information: Acute and convalescent COVID-19 specimens originated in the United States, Italy and Spain.

The V segment lost 7 bases and the J segment 0 bases; nucleotides outside the gene matches: 6. The CDR3 has 14 amino acids. Germline values: CDR1 SGHRS, CDR2 YFSETQ. Original processing notes: Counts of nucleated cells, estimated from reference gene primer amplification, were obtained. Generated by immunoSEQ multiplex PCR, the TCRdb table keeps only in-frame clones and is missing some. D and trimming were read from the DNA, whereas the V and J calls and clone size are those reported in that table. Of 250,000 to 350,000 clones in the sample, about 89% are singletons; the top ten hold 12%. The rearrangement uses TRBV5-1 and TRBJ2-7, with 8 nucleotides matching TRBD2. The source material was peripheral blood. The sequence was obtained from a woman in her fifties or sixties with acute or convalescent COVID-19. CDR3 sequence: CASGREGLSYEQYF. The DNA of the CDR3 is TGCGCCAGCGGACGGGAGGGGCTCTCCTACGAGCAGTACTTC.